These 27 T cell receptor beta chains share one sample of origin, sequenced in a study of graft-versus-host responses after intestinal transplantation. TCRdb's copy holds only in-frame clones and misses some; the assay was immunoSEQ multiplex PCR. The sample records 95,000 to 110,000 clones, roughly 87% being singletons. These TCRs' antigens remain unknown. This specimen was unstimulated CD4+ T cells sorted from spleen or lymph node cells, taken before intestinal transplant. The source is a human donor who received an intestinal transplant.

This chain connects TRBV6-5 to TRBJ2-2, with TRBD1 as a possible D gene (7 bases). Deletions cut 7 bases from V and 5 bases from J, with 17 bases between. The CDR3 is 15 residues long. Germline V lookup: CDR1 MNHEY, CDR2 SVGAGI. DNA of the CDR3: TGTGCCAGCAATAAGAGACAGGGAGGAACCGGGGAGCTGTTTTTT. Its translation: CASNKRQGGTGELFF.

This sequence joins TRBV28 and TRBJ1-6; 10 positions match TRBD1. The germline CDR1 and CDR2 sequences are MDHEN and SYDVKM. Losses at the gene ends were 7 bases for V and 7 bases for J; bases not matched to a gene: 10. CDR3 length equals 16 residues. CDR3 sequence reads: CASTSPGTGENSPLHF. CDR3 sequence (DNA): TGTGCCAGCACCTCCCCCGGGACAGGGGAAAATTCACCCCTCCACTTT.

V gene TRBV5-1 combines with J gene TRBJ2-6, with TRBD1 matching over 7 bases. This CDR3 has 19 residues. Per the germline V gene, CDR1 is SGHRS and CDR2 is YFSETQ. The junction had 11 bases not matched to a gene; V was cut back by 2 bases and J by 0 bases. CDR3 residues: CASSFNRGRDFSGANVLTF. For the CDR3, the DNA is TGCGCCAGCAGCTTTAACAGGGGACGGGATTTCTCTGGGGCCAACGTCCTGACTTTC.

V and J are TRBV5-4 and TRBJ2-3, with TRBD2 matching 7 bases. CDR3 length: 15 residues. The germline V gene has CDR1 SGHNT and CDR2 YYREEE (reference sequence). Trimming took 4 bases from V and 0 from J; bases not matched to a gene: 5. The CDR3 reads CASSLSGDSTDTQYF. The CDR3, as DNA: TGTGCCAGCAGCCTCAGCGGGGATAGCACAGATACGCAGTATTTT.

The CDR3 DNA reads as TGTGCCATTTCACGGGGGCAGCCTAATGAAAAACTGTTTTTT. Amino acids: CAISRGQPNEKLFF. V is TRBV10-3 and J is TRBJ1-4; possible D gene TRBD1, 6 bases. This CDR3 region has 14 residues. Germline CDR1 and CDR2: ENHRY and SYGVKD. V shed 9 bases and J shed 3 bases, with 14 bases lying between them.

The chain couples TRBV4-1 to TRBJ1-1; possibly TRBD1 for D (6 bases). The length of the CDR3 is 16 residues. V was shortened by 1 base and J by 3 bases, with 15 bases between the two germline ends. In germline, CDR1 is MGHRA, CDR2 YSYEKL. The CDR3 spells CASSQVVWGLDTEAFF. CDR3 DNA sequence: TGCGCCAGCAGCCAAGTAGTCTGGGGGCTTGACACTGAAGCTTTCTTT.

V gene TRBV2 combines with J gene TRBJ2-3; TRBD2 agrees at 7 bases. The CDR3 extends over 15 amino acids. The germline V gene encodes CDR1 SNHLY and CDR2 FYNNEI. V was pared by 6 bases and J by 0 bases, with 6 bases of the junction left unmatched. The CDR3 nucleotides read TGTGCCAGCAGGCCCAGCGGGGTTAGCACAGATACGCAGTATTTT. Its protein is CASRPSGVSTDTQYF. The whole variable domain, filled in from reference TRBV2 and TRBJ2-3, reads EPEVTQTPSHQVTQMGQEVILRCVPISNHLYFYWYRQILGQKVEFLVSFYNNEISEKSEIFDDQFSVERPDGSNFTLKIRSTKLEDSAMYFCASRPSGVSTDTQYFGPGTRLTVL.

The chain joins TRBV28 to TRBJ2-5; no definite D call. V was trimmed by 7 bases and J by 5 bases, leaving 14 bases between them. CDR1 is MDHEN, CDR2 SYDVKM, per germline. CDR3 length: 13 residues. This CDR3 reads CASTEATLETQYF. CDR3 bases: TGTGCCAGCACTGAGGCCACCCTGGAGACCCAGTACTTC.

This clone was observed a single time. This chain links TRBV7-2 with TRBJ2-2; 12 bases are shared with TRBD2. CDR1 SGHTA and CDR2 FQGNSA come from the germline V gene. The CDR3 has 17 amino acids. J gave up 3 bases and V 1 base, and 3 bases lay outside the gene matches. The CDR3 loop is CASSLGRLAGDTGELFF. The DNA of the CDR3 is TGTGCCAGCAGCTTAGGGCGACTAGCGGGGGACACCGGGGAGCTGTTTTTT.

The chain joins TRBV28 to TRBJ1-5; TRBD1 aligns across 7 bases. CDR1 MDHEN and CDR2 SYDVKM come from the germline V gene. V shed 1 base and J 3 bases; nucleotides not matched to a gene: 9. This CDR3 has 17 amino acids. CDR3: CASSLSPGQVPNQPQHF. CDR3 nucleotides: TGTGCCAGCAGTTTATCCCCCGGACAGGTGCCCAATCAGCCCCAGCATTTT. The full variable domain, rest sourced from reference TRBV28 and TRBJ1-5, is DVKVTQSSRYLVKRTGEKVFLECVQDMDHENMFWYRQDPGLGLRLIYFSYDVKMKEKGDIPEGYSVSREKKERFSLILESASTNQTSMYLCASSLSPGQVPNQPQHFGDGTRLSIL.

The V and J genes are TRBV9 and TRBJ2-7; 7 bases map to TRBD2. Germline V CDR1 and CDR2: SGDLS, YYNGEE. V gave up 0 bases and J gave up 0 bases; unmatched junction bases: 3. CDR3 size: 15 residues. The CDR3 bases are TGTGCCAGCAGCGTAGCAGCGGGGCGCTCCTACGAGCAGTACTTC. It specifies CASSVAAGRSYEQYF.

This chain's CDR3 is CASSPTRTGEKYF. In DNA form, the CDR3 reads TGTGCCAGCAGCCCAACGCGGACAGGGGAGAAGTACTTC. The V call is TRBV7-9, the J call TRBJ2-7, with TRBD1 matching 9 bases. Trimming at V came to 5 bases and at J to 11 bases, leaving 10 bases not matched to a gene. Germline-derived CDR1 and CDR2 are SEHNR and FQNEAQ (reference sequence). The length of the CDR3 is 13 residues.

The chain combines TRBV5-1 with TRBJ2-5, with 7 bases fitting TRBD2. Unmatched junction bases numbered 9, after V lost 0 bases and J lost 1 base. Germline CDR1 SGHRS, CDR2 YFSETQ. The length of the CDR3 is 17 residues. The CDR3, as DNA: TGCGCCAGCAGCTTGGTGGATGGCGGGGGATTCCAAGAGACCCAGTACTTC. Protein sequence: CASSLVDGGGFQETQYF.

V is TRBV5-1 and J is TRBJ2-2; D call uncertain. Germline CDR1 and CDR2: SGHRS and YFSETQ. This CDR3 comprises 14 residues. Trimming removed 0 bases from V and 3 bases from J, with 6 bases in between. The DNA for the CDR3 is TGCGCCAGCAGCTTGGAATTGGACACCGGGGAGCTGTTTTTT. Translating it yields CASSLELDTGELFF. Full variable domain (remainder filled in from reference TRBV5-1 and TRBJ2-2): KAGVTQTPRYLIKTRGQQVTLSCSPISGHRSVSWYQQTPGQGLQFLFEYFSETQRNKGNFPGRFSGRQFSNSRSEMNVSTLELGDSALYLCASSLELDTGELFFGEGSRLTVL.

The V and J genes are TRBV14 and TRBJ2-3, with TRBD2 matching over 12 bases. The CDR3 loop spans 17 amino acids. Germline V CDR1 and CDR2: SGHDN, FVKESK. With 4 bases clipped from V and 3 bases from J, the junction kept 8 bases outside the gene matches. CDR3 DNA sequence: TGTGCCAGCAGCCGATGGACTAGCGGGGCTCAAACAGATACGCAGTATTTT. Its translation: CASSRWTSGAQTDTQYF.

The J gene is TRBJ2-1, the V gene TRBV7-9, with a weak D call TRBD1 (5 bases). The CDR3 has 14 residues. Trimming cost V 4 bases and J 9 bases, with 16 bases left between them. Germline CDR1 is SEHNR and CDR2 is FQNEAQ (reference sequence). CDR3 protein: CASSSTPHRGEQFF. The CDR3 bases are TGTGCCAGCAGCTCGACCCCCCATAGGGGTGAGCAGTTCTTC.

The rearrangement links TRBV7-3 to TRBJ2-1; D is undetermined. Germline loops: CDR1 SGHTA, CDR2 FQGTGA. The V end was cut by 4 bases, the J end by 2 bases, with 12 bases between. This CDR3 is built from 15 residues. In nucleotides, the CDR3 is TGTGCCAGCAGCTCAAAACTGAAGGCCTACAATGAGCAGTTCTTC. This gives the protein CASSSKLKAYNEQFF.

Comment on this clone: Lacking the conserved final phenylalanine or tryptophan, this CDR3 likely reflects a read error. Because the CDR3's place on the DNA is in doubt, the DNA is left out and the CDR3 is given as listed by TCRdb. The CDR3 loop is CASSPGAPL. This chain uses TRBV7-9 with TRBJ1-2. Germline lookup yields CDR1 SEHNR and CDR2 FQNEAQ (reference sequence). The CDR3 is 9 amino acids long, termini counted.

V gene TRBV28 combines with J gene TRBJ2-7; 11 bases match TRBD2. V was clipped by 5 bases and J by 2 bases; unmatched bases: 8. This CDR3 region has 16 residues. In germline, CDR1 is MDHEN, CDR2 SYDVKM. In DNA form, the CDR3 reads TGTGCCAGCAGTCCCTTGGGACTAGCGGAAACCTACGAGCAGTACTTC. It specifies CASSPLGLAETYEQYF.

This sequence joins TRBV18 and TRBJ1-1; D is perhaps TRBD1 (5 bases). This CDR3 is 12 amino acids long. Germline loops: CDR1 KGHSH, CDR2 LQKENI. The V end lost 2 bases, the J end lost 11 bases, and 12 bases lay between the germline ends. CDR3: CASSPMEGRAFF. The CDR3, as DNA: TGTGCCAGCTCACCAATGGAGGGGAGGGCTTTCTTT.

The chain couples TRBV9 to TRBJ2-2; TRBD2 matches at 10 bases. The J segment lost 2 bases and the V segment lost 3 bases, leaving 4 bases of the junction unmatched. The CDR3 has 16 amino acids. Germline V lookup: CDR1 SGDLS, CDR2 YYNGEE. CDR3 nucleotides: TGTGCCAGCAGCGAGCTAGCGGGGGCAAACACCGGGGAGCTGTTTTTT. This codes for CASSELAGANTGELFF. Together with reference TRBV9 and TRBJ2-2, the CDR3 gives the full variable domain: DSGVTQTPKHLITATGQRVTLRCSPRSGDLSVYWYQQSLDQGLQFLIQYYNGEERAKGNILERFSAQQFPDLHSELNLSSLELGDSALYFCASSELAGANTGELFFGEGSRLTVL.

This rearrangement joins TRBV11-2 to TRBJ1-3; tentatively, D is TRBD1 (5 bases). The CDR3 contains 14 residues. Germline-derived CDR1 and CDR2 are SGHAT and FQNNGV. The V end lost 2 bases, the J end lost 2 bases, and 7 bases lay between the germline ends. The CDR3 region is CASSLIGAGNTIYF. The CDR3 nucleotides are TGTGCCAGCAGCTTAATAGGGGCTGGAAACACCATATATTTT.

This chain uses TRBV7-6 with TRBJ1-2, with D possibly matching TRBD1 (5 bases). The germline CDR1 and CDR2 sequences are SGHVS and FNYEAQ. The CDR3 is made up of 13 amino acids. V lost 1 base, J lost 8 bases, and 11 bases lay in between. In DNA form, the CDR3 reads TGTGCCAGCAGCTTAGGGGCCGGGGGAGGCTACACCTTC. Protein sequence: CASSLGAGGGYTF. Full variable domain (missing parts from reference TRBV7-6 and TRBJ1-2): GAGVSQSPRYKVTKRGQDVALRCDPISGHVSLYWYRQALGQGPEFLTYFNYEAQQDKSGLPNDRFSAERPEGSISTLTIQRTEQRDSAMYRCASSLGAGGGYTFGSGTRLTVV.

The chain joins TRBV5-1 to TRBJ1-6; 7 bases are a match to TRBD1. This CDR3 has 17 amino acids. CDR1 SGHRS and CDR2 YFSETQ come from the germline V gene. Trimming took 4 bases from V and 9 from J; bases not matched to a gene: 16. The CDR3 DNA follows: TGCGCCAGCAGCCCAACGGTATCAGGGGGTCAGGGTTCACCCCTCCACTTT. Translation gives CASSPTVSGGQGSPLHF.

This clone was counted a single time. The chain carries TRBV6-6 and TRBJ2-1, with no clear D. The CDR3 runs to 12 residues. With 8 bases removed from V and 9 bases from J, the gap between germline ends came to 14 bases. The V gene's germline CDR1 is MNHNY and CDR2 SVGAGI (reference sequence). CDR3 loop: CASCARIREQFF. The CDR3 bases are TGTGCCAGCTGTGCCCGAATTCGTGAGCAGTTCTTC.

V is TRBV11-2 and J is TRBJ2-7; D is undetermined. V dropped 4 bases and J dropped 2 bases, with 15 bases sitting between them. Germline V gene sequence: CDR1 SGHAT, CDR2 FQNNGV. This CDR3 region has 15 residues. The CDR3 sequence is CASSSPRTKTYEQYF. The CDR3 DNA reads TGTGCCAGCAGCTCCCCCCGCACAAAAACCTACGAGCAGTACTTC.

The chain links TRBV6-5 to TRBJ2-1; D possibly corresponds to TRBD1 (5 bases). The CDR3 covers 13 residues. Trimming removed 4 bases from V and 7 bases from J, with 11 bases in between. CDR1 MNHEY and CDR2 SVGAGI come from the germline V gene. The CDR3 DNA reads TGTGCCAGCAGTTCCTGGGGCCTTAATGAGCAGTTCTTC. As protein: CASSSWGLNEQFF.